Listed below are T cell receptor beta chains from one sample, sequenced in a study of type 1 regulatory T cells. TCRdb ran MiXCR on the reads and lists one entry per CDR3 protein. The sample records roughly 68,000 distinct CDR3 sequences, approximately 64% being singletons. For these receptors, no antigen is known. Sequenced input: cultured T cells, either the whole culture or a sorted T cell fraction (not recorded which). The receptors were gathered from a human donor in good health. The CDR3 runs from the conserved cysteine through the conserved F or W. The D gene is left open where the match is weak. A row's size may be missing; if present it is once, few, many or a size class.

>TRBJ2-5|.|.|TRBV7-7
TGTTCCAGCAGCTTAGTCGGCGGGGTGCAAGAGACCCAGTACTTC
CSSSLVGGVQETQYF
>TRBJ1-6|few|.|TRBV20-1
TGCAGTGCTAGAGAGCCAGGGAGTAATTCACCCCTCCACTTT
CSAREPGSNSPLHF
>TRBJ1-2|.|TRBD1|TRBV6-2/TRBV6-3
TGTGCCAGCAGTCACCCCGGGACAGGGGTAAACTATGGCTACACCTTC
CASSHPGTGVNYGYTF
>TRBJ1-5|.|.|TRBV20-1
TGCAGTGCGGCGCGGGGAAGCAATCAGCCCCAGCATTTT
CSAARGSNQPQHF
>TRBJ2-7|.|TRBD2|TRBV7-2
TGTGCCAGCAGCTTAGGGACTAGCGGGAGCGAGCAGTACTTC
CASSLGTSGSEQYF
>TRBJ2-7|.|TRBD2|TRBV4-1
TGCGCCAGCAGCCGAGCGATCGGCCTACTAGCGGGAGAGTCCTACGAGCAGTACTTC
CASSRAIGLLAGESYEQYF
>TRBJ2-1|.|TRBD2|TRBV6-2/TRBV6-3
TGTGCCAGCAGTCCTAGCGGAGGTCCCAATGAGCAGTTCTTC
CASSPSGGPNEQFF
>TRBJ1-5|.|TRBD1|TRBV20-1
TGCAGTGCTAAAGGGACAGCCCTCAATCAGCCCCAGCATTTT
CSAKGTALNQPQHF
>TRBJ2-4|.|.|TRBV2
TGTGCCAGAGGACATTTAGCCAAAAACATTCAGTACTTC
CARGHLAKNIQYF
>TRBJ1-3|.|.|TRBV7-9
TGTGCCAGCAGCTTCGGGGCAGTCTCTGGAAACACCATATATTTT
CASSFGAVSGNTIYF
>TRBJ2-2|many|.|TRBV4-3
TGCGCCAGCAGCACTGGGGGGGCCTCCGGGGAGCTGTTTTTT
CASSTGGASGELFF
>TRBJ2-5|.|.|TRBV5-5
TGTGCCAGCAGCTTGGGTACGGGGGAGACCCAGTACTTC
CASSLGTGETQYF
>TRBJ2-3|.|.|TRBV20-1
TGCAGTGCTAGGTTAAGGGAGGTAGATACGCAGTATTTT
CSARLREVDTQYF
>TRBJ1-5|few|.|TRBV9
TGTGCCAGCAGCGTAGGGCAGAATCAGCCCCAGCATTTT
CASSVGQNQPQHF
>TRBJ1-2|few|.|TRBV10-3
TGTGCCATCAGTGAGTCCGGTGACAGATCATATGGCTACACCTTC
CAISESGDRSYGYTF
>TRBJ1-5|.|TRBD1|TRBV10-3
TGTGCCGCGTCCAGACAGGGACAAACTCAGCCCCAGCATTTT
CAASRQGQTQPQHF
>TRBJ1-1|.|.|TRBV6-6
TGTGCCGCTCGCCTTGCAGCCAACACTGAAGCTTTCTTT
CAARLAANTEAFF
>TRBJ2-2|.|TRBD2|TRBV9
TGTGCCAGCAGCTCACCCCGGGCGGGAGACACCGGGGAGCTGTTTTTT
CASSSPRAGDTGELFF
>TRBJ2-2|few|.|TRBV6-2/TRBV6-3
TGTGCCAGCAGTTACGTTCGAGGGATGGTGACCGGGGAGCTGTTTTTT
CASSYVRGMVTGELFF
>TRBJ2-3|.|TRBD1|TRBV11-3
TGTGCCAGCAGCAGGGGGCGAACAGATACGCAGTATTTT
CASSRGRTDTQYF
>TRBJ2-7|few|.|TRBV18
TGTGCCAGCTCACCACCGGTGGTTCAGGGGCACTACGAGCAGTACTTC
CASSPPVVQGHYEQYF
>TRBJ2-7|.|TRBD2|TRBV2
TGTGCCAGCAGCGACGGGGCCGGGAGGCCCCCCTGGGGTGAGCAGTACTTC
CASSDGAGRPPWGEQYF